These 12 T cell receptor beta chains were sequenced from one sample in a study of T cell repertoires in cytomegalovirus infection (dated by TCRdb to about 2019). Sequenced on an Illumina HiSeq 1500. The public sequencing data were trimmed at Q25 with fastp and processed into clonotypes with MiXCR by TCRdb, which kept only in-frame beta chains. Each CDR3 protein gets just one entry, which takes the most common genes and DNA from the rows behind it. This sample comprises about 360,000 distinct CDR3 sequences, approximately 18% of them detected only once. The ten largest clones add up to 7.5% to 9% of the sample. Specimen: PBMCs. The receptors come from a human donor in good health (CMV status not recorded). Some clones in this sample may be carry-over from other donors' samples.

The chain links TRBV23-1 to TRBJ2-7; D gene unclear. TRBV23-1 is labeled an ORF, and its function is uncertain. There are 14 residues in the CDR3. Trimming cost V 7 bases and J 3 bases, with 16 bases left between them. CDR3 sequence (DNA): TGCGCCAGCAAAAAACGGGCAGGAAACTACGAGCAGTACTTC. Protein product: CASKKRAGNYEQYF.

This clonotype was found many times. The V call is TRBV7-2, the J call TRBJ2-2; D gene ambiguous. V was cut by 5 bases and J by 1 base, with 8 bases left in between. CDR1 is SGHTA and CDR2 is FQGNSA in the germline V gene. This CDR3 contains 14 residues. CDR3 DNA sequence: TGTGCCAGCAGCCTAAGTAGGAACACCGGGGAGCTGTTTTTT. This encodes CASSLSRNTGELFF.

This clonotype showed up just once. The chain employs TRBV2 and TRBJ1-2; maybe TRBD1 (5 bases). The CDR3 totals 9 residues. V lost 9 bases, J lost 6 bases, and 5 bases lay in between. Germline assignment: CDR1 SNHLY and CDR2 FYNNEI. The CDR3 sequence: CARGDGYTF. The CDR3 bases are TGTGCCAGGGGGGATGGCTACACCTTC.

This rearrangement joins TRBV7-7 to TRBJ2-1; no firm D call. There are 13 residues in the CDR3. The V and J ends lost 0 bases and 10 bases respectively, with 10 bases between them. Looked up from germline, CDR1 is SSHAT and CDR2 is FNYEAQ (reference sequence). The CDR3 sequence: CASSLADSREQFF. The CDR3 DNA follows: TGTGCCAGCAGCTTAGCCGACTCCAGAGAGCAGTTCTTC.

The CDR3 nucleotides are TGTGCCAGCAGGTCAGCGGGGGCTAACACTGAAGCTTTCTTT. This translates into CASRSAGANTEAFF. The chain couples TRBV6-8 to TRBJ1-1; maybe TRBD1 (6 bases). Germline V gene sequence: CDR1 MNHGY, CDR2 SAAAGT. V lost 6 bases, J lost 2 bases, and 13 bases lay in between. The CDR3 runs 14 residues.

This clonotype was seen many times. The rearrangement joins TRBV4-1 to TRBJ2-1, with 12 bases fitting TRBD2. This CDR3 contains 18 residues. Germline values: CDR1 MGHRA, CDR2 YSYEKL. Trimming cost V 2 bases and J 0 bases; bases outside gene matches: 5. Here the CDR3 reads CASSQLAGGGSSYNEQFF. In nucleotides, the CDR3 is TGCGCCAGCAGCCAACTAGCGGGAGGGGGGAGCTCCTACAATGAGCAGTTCTTC.

V usage is TRBV23-1 and J usage is TRBJ2-3, with D possibly being TRBD1 (5 bases). TRBV23-1 is an ORF, with its function uncertain. CDR3 size: 16 residues. V was pared by 1 base and J by 4 bases, with 15 bases between. CDR3 sequence (DNA): TGCGCCAGCAGTCAATATCCAGGAATGGGGCCAGATACGCAGTATTTT. It translates to CASSQYPGMGPDTQYF.

The chain couples TRBV6-2 or TRBV6-3 to TRBJ2-5; 7 nucleotides match TRBD2. CDR3 length: 14 amino acids. Germline V lookup: CDR1 MNHEY, CDR2 SVGEGT. With 8 bases clipped from V and 5 bases from J, the junction kept 11 bases outside the gene matches. The CDR3 sequence: CASVSSQLAETQYF. CDR3 in DNA: TGTGCCAGCGTATCTTCCCAACTAGCGGAGACCCAGTACTTC.

In this sample, this clonotype turned up many times. The V gene is TRBV7-2, the J gene TRBJ2-1; D is perhaps TRBD2 (7 bases). The length of the CDR3 is 15 residues. Germline V gene data show CDR1 as SGHTA and CDR2 as FQGNSA. Trimming took off 2 bases at V and 3 bases at J, with 11 bases between the two ends. The CDR3 bases are TGTGCCAGCAGCTTAACGGGGGGACACTACAATGAGCAGTTCTTC. It specifies CASSLTGGHYNEQFF.

The table lists this clonotype with many counts. V and J are TRBV7-2 and TRBJ2-5, with unresolved D. The germline V gene has CDR1 SGHTA and CDR2 FQGNSA. V lost 3 bases to trimming and J lost 3 bases, with 8 bases between them. The CDR3 contains 13 residues. The CDR3 reads CASSFDREETQYF. As DNA, the CDR3 is TGTGCCAGCAGCTTCGATAGGGAAGAGACCCAGTACTTC.

This clonotype was seen only a few times. The chain has TRBV5-1 and TRBJ2-3; no firm D call. The germline V gene has CDR1 SGHRS and CDR2 YFSETQ. V was trimmed by 3 bases and J by 2 bases, leaving 7 bases between them. The CDR3 loop spans 13 amino acids. This CDR3 reads CASSWETTDTQYF. The CDR3 DNA sequence: TGCGCCAGCAGCTGGGAAACCACAGATACGCAGTATTTT.

This clonotype has ten or more counts. The chain uses TRBV7-8 and TRBJ1-4, with a possible D match to TRBD1 (5 bases). This CDR3 is 13 amino acids long. Germline lookup yields CDR1 SGHVS and CDR2 FQNEAQ. With 1 base removed from V and 8 bases from J, the gap between germline ends came to 8 bases. The CDR3 here is CASSLGTLEKLFF. For the CDR3, the DNA is TGTGCCAGCAGCTTAGGGACATTGGAAAAACTGTTTTTT.